These T cell receptor beta chains were read from a single sample in a study of T cells after yellow fever vaccination. TCRdb processed the 5' RACE reads anew with MiXCR; each CDR3 protein has one entry. The sample gives roughly 500,000 distinct CDR3 sequences, approximately 21% of which show up once; 14% is in the top ten. The source material was PBMCs, sampled 15 days after the yellow fever booster vaccination. The receptor set was obtained from a man aged 25 to 40 who received the YFV17D yellow fever vaccine. The CDR3 runs from the conserved cysteine through the conserved F or W. D genes are given only for firm matches. Not all rows give a size; the values are once, few, many and, for expanded clones, a class.

j_call	clone_size	d_call	v_call	cdr3_aa	cdr3_nt
TRBJ2-1	NA	NA	TRBV7-9	CASTRSGELDNEQFF	TGTGCCAGCACCCGATCAGGGGAGCTCGACAATGAGCAGTTCTTC
TRBJ2-2	few	NA	TRBV27	CASSLVRDRTGELFF	TGTGCCAGCAGTTTAGTCAGGGACCGCACCGGGGAGCTGTTTTTT
TRBJ2-1	NA	NA	TRBV30	CAWSPYVREQFF	TGTGCCTGGAGTCCATACGTTCGTGAGCAGTTCTTC
TRBJ2-1	NA	TRBD2	TRBV20-1	CSAWTSGHEQFF	TGCAGTGCTTGGACTAGCGGCCATGAGCAGTTCTTC
TRBJ2-1	few	TRBD2	TRBV20-1	CSANVAGGLTEQFF	TGCAGTGCAAATGTAGCGGGAGGGCTTACTGAGCAGTTCTTC
TRBJ1-5	NA	TRBD1	TRBV7-9	CASSLGRGNQPQHF	TGTGCCAGCAGCTTAGGCAGGGGGAATCAGCCCCAGCATTTT
TRBJ2-5	NA	NA	TRBV7-2	CASSSLLTNQETQYF	TGTGCCAGCAGCTCGCTCCTGACTAATCAAGAGACCCAGTACTTC
TRBJ2-3	few	TRBD2	TRBV5-1	CASSFTSGSSTDTQYF	TGCGCCAGCAGCTTCACTAGCGGGAGTAGTACAGATACGCAGTATTTT
TRBJ2-7	NA	TRBD1	TRBV2	CASDTGQLGEQYF	TGTGCCAGCGACACGGGACAGTTGGGCGAGCAGTACTTC
TRBJ2-1	NA	NA	TRBV7-3	CASSPQTSYNEQFF	TGTGCCAGCAGCCCCCAGACTAGTTACAATGAGCAGTTCTTC
TRBJ2-1	NA	NA	TRBV27	CASSRASSYNEQFF	TGTGCCAGCAGCAGGGCGAGCTCCTACAATGAGCAGTTCTTC
TRBJ2-7	many	TRBD1	TRBV5-6	CASSTGGYEQYF	TGTGCCAGCAGCACAGGGGGCTACGAGCAGTACTTC
TRBJ2-2	NA	NA	TRBV25-1	CASSFEAGELFF	TGTGCCAGCAGTTTCGAGGCCGGGGAGCTGTTTTTT
TRBJ2-5	NA	NA	TRBV9	CASSAVGGETQYF	TGTGCCAGCAGCGCGGTGGGGGGAGAGACCCAGTACTTC
TRBJ2-1	many	NA	TRBV5-1	CASSLGTAVEQFF	TGCGCCAGCAGCTTGGGGACCGCGGTTGAGCAGTTCTTC